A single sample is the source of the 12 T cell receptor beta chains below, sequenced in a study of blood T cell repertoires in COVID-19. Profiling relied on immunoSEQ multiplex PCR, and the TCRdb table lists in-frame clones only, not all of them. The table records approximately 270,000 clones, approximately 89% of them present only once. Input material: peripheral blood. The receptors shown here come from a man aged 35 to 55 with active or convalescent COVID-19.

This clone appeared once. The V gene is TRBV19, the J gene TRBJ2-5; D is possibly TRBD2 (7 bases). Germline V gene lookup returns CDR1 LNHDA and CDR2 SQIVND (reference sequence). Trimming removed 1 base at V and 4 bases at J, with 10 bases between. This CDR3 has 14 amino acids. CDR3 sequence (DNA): TGTGCCAGTAGTATAGGGGGGGGGCGAGAGACCCAGTACTTC. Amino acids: CASSIGGGRETQYF.

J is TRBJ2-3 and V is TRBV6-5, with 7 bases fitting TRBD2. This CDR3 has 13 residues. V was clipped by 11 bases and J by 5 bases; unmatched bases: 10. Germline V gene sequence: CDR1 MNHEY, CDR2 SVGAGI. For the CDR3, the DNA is TGTGCCTGCGGTAGGGAGGGCCGAGATACGCAGTATTTT. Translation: CACGREGRDTQYF.

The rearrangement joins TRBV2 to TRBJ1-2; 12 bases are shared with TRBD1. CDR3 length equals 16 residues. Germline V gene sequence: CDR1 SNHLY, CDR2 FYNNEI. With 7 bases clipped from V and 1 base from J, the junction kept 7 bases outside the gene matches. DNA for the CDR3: TGTGCCAGCAATCCGGGACAGGGGGCTTTTAACTATGGCTACACCTTC. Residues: CASNPGQGAFNYGYTF.

The CDR3 nucleotides are TGTGCCAGCAGTAAATGGACAGGGCGTAATGAAAAACTGTTTTTT. This translates into CASSKWTGRNEKLFF. The gene calls are TRBV6-1 and TRBJ1-4; 8 nucleotides match TRBD1. There are 15 residues in the CDR3. Trimming removed 5 bases from V and 4 bases from J; junction bases left unmatched: 6. Germline V gene sequence: CDR1 MNHNS, CDR2 SASEGT.

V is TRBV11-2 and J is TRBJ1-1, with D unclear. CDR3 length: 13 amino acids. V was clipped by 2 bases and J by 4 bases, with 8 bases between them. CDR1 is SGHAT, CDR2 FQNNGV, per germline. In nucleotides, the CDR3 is TGTGCCAGCAGCTTAATCGAGGGCACTGAAGCTTTCTTT. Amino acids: CASSLIEGTEAFF.

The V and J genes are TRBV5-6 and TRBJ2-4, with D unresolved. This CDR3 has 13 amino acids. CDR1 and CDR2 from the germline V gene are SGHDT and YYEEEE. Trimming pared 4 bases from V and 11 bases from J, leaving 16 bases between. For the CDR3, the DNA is TGTGCCAGCAGCATTGGGCCTCCCAAGGTTCAGTACTTC. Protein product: CASSIGPPKVQYF.

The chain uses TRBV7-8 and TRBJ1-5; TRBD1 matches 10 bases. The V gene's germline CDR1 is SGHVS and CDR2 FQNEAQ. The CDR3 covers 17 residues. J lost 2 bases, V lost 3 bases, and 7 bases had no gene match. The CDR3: CASSLTGGEPGNQPQHF. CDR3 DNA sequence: TGTGCCAGCAGCTTGACAGGGGGCGAACCTGGCAATCAGCCCCAGCATTTT.

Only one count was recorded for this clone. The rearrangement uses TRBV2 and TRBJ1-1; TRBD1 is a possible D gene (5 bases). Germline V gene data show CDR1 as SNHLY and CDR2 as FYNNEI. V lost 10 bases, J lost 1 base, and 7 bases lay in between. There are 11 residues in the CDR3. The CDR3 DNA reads TGTGCCACGGGGGGGAACACTGAAGCTTTCTTT. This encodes CATGGNTEAFF.

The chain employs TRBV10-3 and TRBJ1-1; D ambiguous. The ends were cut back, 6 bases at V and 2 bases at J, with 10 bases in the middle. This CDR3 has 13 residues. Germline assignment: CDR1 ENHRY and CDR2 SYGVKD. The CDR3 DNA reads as TGTGCCATCAGCTTACAGCCTAACACTGAAGCTTTCTTT. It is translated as CAISLQPNTEAFF.

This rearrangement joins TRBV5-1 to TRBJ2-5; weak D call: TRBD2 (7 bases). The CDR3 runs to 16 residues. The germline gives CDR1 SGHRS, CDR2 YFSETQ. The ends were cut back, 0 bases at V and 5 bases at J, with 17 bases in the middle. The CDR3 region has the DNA TGCGCCAGCAGCTTGGGCCCTCTACAGGGAGGGGAGACCCAGTACTTC. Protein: CASSLGPLQGGETQYF.

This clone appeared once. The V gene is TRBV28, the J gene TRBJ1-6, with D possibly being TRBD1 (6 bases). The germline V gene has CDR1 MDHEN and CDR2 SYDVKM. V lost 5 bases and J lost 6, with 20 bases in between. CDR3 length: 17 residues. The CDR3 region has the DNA TGTGCCAGCAGTACGACCGGAGGGGGGGGAAGTAATTCACCCCTCCACTTT. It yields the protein CASSTTGGGGSNSPLHF. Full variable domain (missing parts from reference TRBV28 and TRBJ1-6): DVKVTQSSRYLVKRTGEKVFLECVQDMDHENMFWYRQDPGLGLRLIYFSYDVKMKEKGDIPEGYSVSREKKERFSLILESASTNQTSMYLCASSTTGGGGSNSPLHFGNGTRLTVT.

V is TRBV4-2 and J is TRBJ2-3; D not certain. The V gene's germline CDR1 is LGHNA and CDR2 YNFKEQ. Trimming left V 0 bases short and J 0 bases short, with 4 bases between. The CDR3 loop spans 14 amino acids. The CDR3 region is CASSQDLSTDTQYF. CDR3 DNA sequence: TGTGCCAGCAGCCAAGATTTAAGCACAGATACGCAGTATTTT.